These 8 T cell receptor beta chains originate from one sample sequenced in a study of cytomegalovirus exposure and HLA in healthy donors. With 60 Vbeta and 13 Jbeta primers, the PCR was carried out. The assay was immunoSEQ multiplex PCR, and TCRdb's table has in-frame clones only and misses some. The sample yields around 97,000 clones, approximately 85% seen once. The sequenced sample was PBMCs. All receptors derive from a middle-aged man in good health and CMV-seropositive.

The V gene is TRBV29-1, the J gene TRBJ2-5; D might be TRBD2 (6 bases). This CDR3 contains 15 residues. V lost 0 bases and J 2 bases, leaving 13 bases between the germline ends. The germline gives CDR1 SQVTM, CDR2 ANQGSEA. The CDR3 DNA sequence: TGCAGCGTTGAAGAGGGGGGAGGAAGGCAAGAGACCCAGTACTTC. It codes for CSVEEGGGRQETQYF.

The rearrangement links TRBV27 to TRBJ2-1; 7 bases align to TRBD2. The V segment lost 3 bases and the J segment 4 bases; nucleotides outside the gene matches: 9. Germline-derived CDR1 and CDR2 are MNHEY and SMNVEV (reference sequence). This CDR3 has 16 amino acids. The CDR3, as DNA: TGTGCCAGCAGTTTCAGAGGCGGGAGTATTTACAATGAGCAGTTCTTC. Its translation is CASSFRGGSIYNEQFF.

The chain recombines TRBV2 with TRBJ2-7; unclear D gene. Trimming took off 3 bases at V and 2 bases at J, with 14 bases between the two ends. Germline loops: CDR1 SNHLY, CDR2 FYNNEI. The CDR3 is 15 residues long. DNA for the CDR3: TGTGCCAGCAGTGATAGTGCAAGTATACCCTACGAGCAGTACTTC. This codes for CASSDSASIPYEQYF. Complete variable domain (other parts from reference TRBV2 and TRBJ2-7): EPEVTQTPSHQVTQMGQEVILRCVPISNHLYFYWYRQILGQKVEFLVSFYNNEISEKSEIFDDQFSVERPDGSNFTLKIRSTKLEDSAMYFCASSDSASIPYEQYFGPGTRLTVT.

The chain links TRBV30 to TRBJ2-7; unclear D gene. Germline V gives CDR1 GTSNPN, CDR2 SVGIG (reference sequence). This CDR3 has 12 residues. Deletions cut 5 bases from V and 0 bases from J, with 8 bases between. In nucleotides, the CDR3 is TGTGCCTGGGCGTCCTACTCCTACGAGCAGTACTTC. Protein product: CAWASYSYEQYF.

The genes are TRBV5-5 and TRBJ2-5, with 9 bases aligning to TRBD2. Germline-derived CDR1 and CDR2 are SGHKS and YYEKEE (reference sequence). Trimming took 0 bases from V and 4 from J; bases not matched to a gene: 13. The CDR3 runs to 18 residues. CDR3 sequence (DNA): TGTGCCAGCAGCTTGGGGACTGGCGGGAGGGGGATTGGAGAGACCCAGTACTTC. Translation gives CASSLGTGGRGIGETQYF. Combining the CDR3 with reference TRBV5-5 and TRBJ2-5 gives the whole variable domain DAGVTQSPTHLIKTRGQQVTLRCSPISGHKSVSWYQQVLGQGPQFIFQYYEKEERGRGNFPDRFSARQFPNYSSELNVNALLLGDSALYLCASSLGTGGRGIGETQYFGPGTRLLVL.

The CDR3: CASSPGSSGETQYF. The CDR3 DNA reads as TGTGCCAGCTCACCGGGCAGTAGCGGGGAGACCCAGTACTTC. J is TRBJ2-5 and V is TRBV18, with 7 bases identical to TRBD2. Germline V lookup: CDR1 KGHSH, CDR2 LQKENI. The J segment lost 5 bases and the V segment lost 3 bases, leaving 6 bases of the junction unmatched. The CDR3 covers 14 residues.

This clone was detected only once. CDR3 amino acids: CASSKAATGNHNQPQHF. In DNA form, the CDR3 reads TGTGCCAGCAGCAAAGCGGCGACAGGGAATCACAATCAGCCCCAGCATTTT. This chain joins TRBV21-1 and TRBJ1-5; the D call of TRBD1 is as the table states it, not checked on the DNA. TRBV21-1 corresponds to a pseudogene. The CDR3 loop spans 17 amino acids.

This chain connects TRBV30 to TRBJ1-2; 12 nucleotides match TRBD1. The CDR3 runs 16 residues. Germline assignment: CDR1 GTSNPN and CDR2 SVGIG (reference sequence). V was pared by 0 bases and J by 2 bases, with 4 bases of the junction left unmatched. In nucleotides, the CDR3 is TGTGCCTGGAGTGTCCCCGGGACAGGGGGCAACTATGGCTACACCTTC. Translated, it gives CAWSVPGTGGNYGYTF.